The 25 T cell receptor beta chains presented below share a single source sample, sequenced in a study of blood T cell repertoires in COVID-19. The method was immunoSEQ multiplex PCR; TCRdb's version includes in-frame clones alone and lacks a portion of them. The repertoire holds about 160,000 clones, with 85% as singletons. What was sequenced was peripheral blood. Receptors originate from a human donor with acute or convalescent COVID-19. The donor label of this sample is uncertain.

This clone was seen just once. The V and J genes are TRBV7-2 and TRBJ2-1, with 10 bases that match TRBD2. Trimming cost V 4 bases and J 6 bases; bases outside gene matches: 6. The CDR3 contains 15 residues. The V gene's germline CDR1 is SGHTA and CDR2 FQGNSA. CDR3 nucleotides: TGTGCCAGCAGCTATACTAGCGGGGTGGGCAATGAGCAGTTCTTC. As protein: CASSYTSGVGNEQFF.

This chain uses TRBV19 with TRBJ2-1; TRBD2 might be the D (5 bases). Germline CDR1 and CDR2: LNHDA and SQIVND (reference sequence). Trimming removed 2 bases at V and 6 bases at J, with 14 bases between. The CDR3 consists of 15 residues. CDR3 nucleotides: TGTGCCAGTAGTATAAGGCTGGGAGTGGGCAATGAGCAGTTCTTC. It codes for CASSIRLGVGNEQFF. The whole variable domain, remainder taken from reference TRBV19 and TRBJ2-1, is DGGITQSPKYLFRKEGQNVTLSCEQNLNHDAMYWYRQDPGQGLRLIYYSQIVNDFQKGDIAEGYSVSREKKESFPLTVTSAQKNPTAFYLCASSIRLGVGNEQFFGPGTRLTVL.

The chain has TRBV29-1 and TRBJ2-2; 8 bases fit TRBD1. The CDR3 runs 13 residues. The V gene end was trimmed by 6 bases and the J gene end by 4 bases; junction bases not matched to a gene: 4. Per germline, CDR1 SQVTM and CDR2 ANQGSEA. The CDR3 bases are TGCAGCGTGCGGACAGGGACCACCGGGGAGCTGTTTTTT. Amino acids: CSVRTGTTGELFF.

The rearrangement links TRBV2 to TRBJ2-2; weak D call: TRBD2 (5 bases). The CDR3 has 14 residues. CDR1 SNHLY and CDR2 FYNNEI come from the germline V gene. V was shortened by 3 bases and J by 4 bases, with 9 bases between the two germline ends. Written as DNA, the CDR3 is TGTGCCAGCAGTGATGGGCGGGCCACCGGGGAGCTGTTTTTT. Residues: CASSDGRATGELFF.

The rearrangement uses TRBV7-3 and TRBJ1-1, with 7 nucleotides matching TRBD1. Germline trimming cut 5 bases from V and 5 bases from J; bases unmatched to any gene: 11. Looked up from germline, CDR1 is SGHTA and CDR2 is FQGTGA. There are 15 residues in the CDR3. This CDR3 is CASSPRQGQRTEAFF. The CDR3 DNA reads TGTGCCAGCAGCCCTCGACAGGGCCAGCGTACTGAAGCTTTCTTT. The entire variable domain, with the rest obtained from reference TRBV7-3 and TRBJ1-1, is as follows: GAGVSQTPSNKVTEKGKYVELRCDPISGHTALYWYRQSLGQGPEFLIYFQGTGAADDSGLPNDRFFAVRPEGSVSTLKIQRTERGDSAVYLCASSPRQGQRTEAFFGQGTRLTVV.

This clone was seen more than once but under ten times. V and J are TRBV27 and TRBJ2-2, with 11 nucleotides matching TRBD1. CDR1 MNHEY and CDR2 SMNVEV come from the germline V gene (reference sequence). Trimming took 5 bases from V and 4 from J; bases not matched to a gene: 9. The length of the CDR3 is 17 residues. The CDR3: CASSPWDRGVGTGELFF. The CDR3 DNA sequence: TGTGCCAGCAGTCCCTGGGACAGGGGGGTAGGCACCGGGGAGCTGTTTTTT.

V usage is TRBV19 and J usage is TRBJ1-5, with 9 bases matching TRBD1. V was clipped by 8 bases and J by 3 bases; unmatched bases: 8. From germline, CDR1 is LNHDA and CDR2 SQIVND (reference sequence). The CDR3 covers 15 residues. The CDR3 coding sequence is TGTGCCAGTCAACAGGGGGCGAGGTACAATCAGCCCCAGCATTTT. Protein: CASQQGARYNQPQHF.

This clone was detected many times. The CDR3 sequence is CATSDLRGNEKLFF. Written as DNA, the CDR3 is TGTGCCACCAGTGATCTCAGGGGTAATGAAAAACTGTTTTTT. The gene calls are TRBV24-1 and TRBJ1-4; possibly TRBD1 for D (6 bases). Germline lookup yields CDR1 KGHDR and CDR2 SFDVKD. The V gene lost 3 bases and the J gene lost 4 bases, with 8 bases spanning the gap. The CDR3 spans 14 residues.

This chain uses TRBV5-1 with TRBJ1-2; D is undetermined. Between the trimmed V and J ends, which lost 4 bases and 4 bases, there was a span of 20 bases. Germline V gene lookup returns CDR1 SGHRS and CDR2 YFSETQ. This CDR3 has 16 amino acids. CDR3 nucleotides: TGCGCCAGCAGCCTATCCGGGTACCCCGGCGGCTATGGCTACACCTTC. This gives the protein CASSLSGYPGGYGYTF.

The J gene is TRBJ1-2, the V gene TRBV27; 7 positions agree with TRBD1. The CDR3 length is 15 residues. Germline assignment: CDR1 MNHEY and CDR2 SMNVEV (reference sequence). Trimming cost V 3 bases and J 3 bases; bases outside gene matches: 7. The CDR3 sequence is CASSFRGARHYGYTF. The CDR3 region has the DNA TGTGCCAGCAGTTTCAGGGGGGCTCGTCACTATGGCTACACCTTC.

This chain links TRBV7-2 with TRBJ2-5, with D tentatively TRBD1 (5 bases). V was shortened by 2 bases and J by 5 bases, with 12 bases between the two germline ends. This CDR3 has 14 amino acids. Germline lookup yields CDR1 SGHTA and CDR2 FQGNSA. The DNA of the CDR3 is TGTGCCAGCAGCTTACAGGGTTATGGGGAGACCCAGTACTTC. Translation: CASSLQGYGETQYF.

This chain uses TRBV2 with TRBJ1-1; no clear D. The germline gives CDR1 SNHLY, CDR2 FYNNEI. The CDR3 runs to 15 residues. V was clipped by 0 bases and J by 0 bases, with 8 bases between them. Written as DNA, the CDR3 is TGTGCCAGCAGTGAAGCGAGGCCCCTGAACACTGAAGCTTTCTTT. Its protein product is CASSEARPLNTEAFF.

The chain uses TRBV5-1 and TRBJ1-1; D gene uncertain. Germline loops: CDR1 SGHRS, CDR2 YFSETQ. The ends were cut back, 3 bases at V and 9 bases at J, with 18 bases in the middle. CDR3 length: 14 amino acids. The CDR3 DNA follows: TGCGCCAGCAGCTCCGAGGGCAGAAGCCTCAAAGCTTTCTTT. Its translation: CASSSEGRSLKAFF.

The chain joins TRBV7-9 to TRBJ2-7; 8 bases agree with TRBD1. After removal of 3 bases from V and 11 bases from J, the junction contained 3 bases not matched to a gene. The germline V gene has CDR1 SEHNR and CDR2 FQNEAQ (reference sequence). This CDR3 has 11 amino acids. The CDR3 protein is CASSLDREEYF. In DNA, the CDR3 is TGTGCCAGCAGCTTGGACAGGGAGGAGTACTTC.

The chain carries TRBV7-9 and TRBJ2-3, with 9 bases matching TRBD2. V lost 4 bases, J lost 0 bases, and 8 bases stayed unmatched. The germline V gene has CDR1 SEHNR and CDR2 FQNEAQ (reference sequence). The CDR3 totals 17 residues. The DNA for the CDR3 is TGTGCCAGCAGCTCCGGCGGGGGGGCCCGAAGCACAGATACGCAGTATTTT. It yields the protein CASSSGGGARSTDTQYF. The full variable domain, in which reference TRBV7-9 and TRBJ2-3 provide the parts outside the CDR3, is DTGVSQNPRHKITKRGQNVTFRCDPISEHNRLYWYRQTLGQGPEFLTYFQNEAQLEKSRLLSDRFSAERPKGSFSTLEIQRTEQGDSAMYLCASSSGGGARSTDTQYFGPGTRLTVL.

J is TRBJ1-2 and V is TRBV7-8; D ambiguous. The CDR3 totals 15 residues. The ends were cut back, 3 bases at V and 4 bases at J, with 15 bases in the middle. Looked up from germline, CDR1 is SGHVS and CDR2 is FQNEAQ. The CDR3 sequence is CASSLVTAGSYGYTF. CDR3 coding DNA: TGTGCCAGCAGCTTGGTTACAGCGGGATCCTATGGCTACACCTTC.

V is TRBV3-1 (or the pseudogene TRBV3-2) and J is TRBJ1-1; 9 positions match TRBD1. The CDR3 loop spans 14 amino acids. V lost 5 bases and J lost 4; bases outside the gene matches: 5. Germline-derived CDR1 and CDR2 are LGHDT and YNNKEL (reference sequence). CDR3 loop: CASSYSTGGTEAFF. CDR3 DNA sequence: TGTGCCAGCAGCTACTCGACAGGGGGCACTGAAGCTTTCTTT.

V and J are TRBV7-9 and TRBJ2-7; TRBD1 might be the D (5 bases). Germline CDR1 SEHNR, CDR2 FQNEAQ (reference sequence). Deletions cut 2 bases from V and 3 bases from J, with 5 bases between. The CDR3 has 12 amino acids. Written as DNA, the CDR3 is TGTGCCAGCAGCTTAAGGGGCTACGAGCAGTACTTC. Encoded protein: CASSLRGYEQYF.

The rearrangement uses TRBV19 and TRBJ1-1; 12 nucleotides line up with TRBD1. The CDR3 covers 18 residues. Germline assignment: CDR1 LNHDA and CDR2 SQIVND (reference sequence). J lost 0 bases, V lost 3 bases, and 8 bases had no gene match. The CDR3: CASSMRSGTGGLNTEAFF. The CDR3 nucleotides read TGTGCCAGTAGTATGAGATCCGGGACAGGGGGCTTGAACACTGAAGCTTTCTTT.

This sequence joins TRBV2 and TRBJ1-3; 9 nucleotides agree with TRBD1. The V and J ends lost 6 bases and 4 bases, in that order; junction bases with no gene match: 7. Germline assignment: CDR1 SNHLY and CDR2 FYNNEI. The CDR3 spans 15 residues. CDR3 protein: CASRTGTGQGNTIYF. The CDR3 DNA sequence: TGTGCCAGCAGGACCGGGACAGGGCAAGGAAACACCATATATTTT.

The rearrangement links TRBV2 to TRBJ1-4; no definite D call. From germline, CDR1 is SNHLY and CDR2 FYNNEI. This CDR3 is built from 15 residues. The V end lost 6 bases, the J end lost 8 bases, and 19 bases lay between the germline ends. The DNA of the CDR3 is TGTGCCAGCAGCGTGACGGAGGGATTTGGGGAAAAACTGTTTTTT. This gives the protein CASSVTEGFGEKLFF.

This clone has just a few counts. The chain is built from TRBV10-2 and TRBJ1-5; 7 bases are a match to TRBD1. Trimming removed 6 bases from V and 3 bases from J; junction bases left unmatched: 8. This CDR3 has 15 amino acids. Germline CDR1 and CDR2: WSHSY and SAAADI. The CDR3 loop reads CASRGTEIFNQPQHF. The DNA of the CDR3 is TGCGCCAGCAGGGGGACAGAGATTTTCAATCAGCCCCAGCATTTT.

The rearrangement uses TRBV5-4 and TRBJ2-5, with 9 positions matching TRBD2. The J segment lost 5 bases and the V segment lost 0 bases, leaving 5 bases of the junction unmatched. This CDR3 has 15 amino acids. Germline CDR1 SGHNT, CDR2 YYREEE (reference sequence). Here the CDR3 reads CASSLVAGGRETQYF. In DNA, the CDR3 is TGTGCCAGCAGCTTGGTTGCGGGGGGGCGTGAGACCCAGTACTTC. The entire variable domain, with the rest obtained from reference TRBV5-4 and TRBJ2-5, is as follows: ETGVTQSPTHLIKTRGQQVTLRCSSQSGHNTVSWYQQALGQGPQFIFQYYREEENGRGNFPPRFSGLQFPNYSSELNVNALELDDSALYLCASSLVAGGRETQYFGPGTRLLVL.

The V call is TRBV5-1, the J call TRBJ1-4; D is undetermined. V was shortened by 0 bases and J by 3 bases, with 6 bases between the two germline ends. This CDR3 has 14 amino acids. Germline loops: CDR1 SGHRS, CDR2 YFSETQ. In DNA form, the CDR3 reads TGCGCCAGCAGCTTGGAACTATCTAATGAAAAACTGTTTTTT. Encoded protein: CASSLELSNEKLFF.

V is TRBV4-3 and J is TRBJ1-2; D is uncertain. V was clipped by 1 base and J by 1 base, with 4 bases between them. Germline V gene lookup returns CDR1 LGHNA and CDR2 YSLEER. This CDR3 contains 13 residues. CDR3 loop: CASSQAFNYGYTF. CDR3 DNA: TGCGCCAGCAGCCAAGCTTTTAACTATGGCTACACCTTC.